These 20 T cell receptor beta chains were all obtained from the same sample, sequenced in a study of T-cell reconstitution after alpha-beta-depleted transplantation in children. A library of TCRbeta sequences, prepared with unique molecular identifiers, was generated. From the PCR reads, TCRdb called clonotypes with MiXCR, one entry per CDR3 protein. The sample holds hundreds of thousands of distinct CDR3 sequences, 10% to 15% seen once. The specimen was PBMCs, mostly from graft donor cells, collected 360 days after TCRalphabeta/CD19-depleted stem cell transplant. The receptor set was obtained from a male patient younger than 18 who had a stem cell transplant for acute myeloid leukemia, so the T cells may come from the graft donor.

This clonotype was seen repeatedly, ten times or more. The chain uses TRBV7-2 and TRBJ2-7; D is possibly TRBD1 (5 bases). Trimming took 3 bases from V and 6 from J, leaving 15 bases between them. The CDR3 covers 14 residues. Germline CDR1 is SGHTA and CDR2 is FQGNSA. CDR3 residues: CASSLGPLGSEQYF. The DNA of the CDR3 is TGTGCCAGCAGCTTGGGGCCCCTGGGCTCCGAGCAGTACTTC.

V gene TRBV5-1 combines with J gene TRBJ2-2; 11 positions match TRBD1. The CDR3 runs to 16 residues. V was pared by 4 bases and J by 6 bases, with 8 bases of the junction left unmatched. Germline V gene sequence: CDR1 SGHRS, CDR2 YFSETQ. CDR3 amino acids: CASSPWTGGAAGELFF. CDR3 DNA: TGCGCCAGCAGCCCATGGACAGGGGGCGCGGCCGGGGAGCTGTTTTTT. Filled out from reference TRBV5-1 and TRBJ2-2, the complete variable domain reads KAGVTQTPRYLIKTRGQQVTLSCSPISGHRSVSWYQQTPGQGLQFLFEYFSETQRNKGNFPGRFSGRQFSNSRSEMNVSTLELGDSALYLCASSPWTGGAAGELFFGEGSRLTVL.

This clonotype was detected only a few times. The chain is built from TRBV20-1 and TRBJ2-1; no definite D call. The V gene's germline CDR1 is DFQATT and CDR2 SNEGSKA (reference sequence). This CDR3 contains 12 residues. The DNA of the CDR3 is TGCAGCACCCGACGGGCTCACAATGAGCAGTTCTTC. It encodes CSTRRAHNEQFF.

This clonotype was seen ten or more times. V gene TRBV29-1 combines with J gene TRBJ2-5, with 9 bases lining up with TRBD2. The CDR3 covers 12 residues. Per the germline V gene, CDR1 is SQVTM and CDR2 is ANQGSEA. V was clipped by 7 bases and J by 5 bases; unmatched bases: 5. CDR3 residues: CSGGRAGETQYF. The CDR3, as DNA: TGCAGCGGCGGGAGGGCCGGTGAGACCCAGTACTTC.

This clonotype was seen ten or more times. This chain uses TRBV7-2 with TRBJ2-7; no reliable D call. CDR1 is SGHTA, CDR2 FQGNSA, per germline. With 1 base removed from V and 2 bases from J, the gap between germline ends came to 15 bases. The CDR3 covers 16 residues. The CDR3 loop reads CASSLGPQGQPYEQYF. The DNA of the CDR3 is TGTGCCAGCAGCTTAGGGCCTCAAGGTCAGCCCTACGAGCAGTACTTC.

The chain uses TRBV20-1 and TRBJ2-3, with D perhaps being TRBD1 or TRBD2 (5 bases each). The CDR3 covers 12 residues. V was pared by 7 bases and J by 5 bases, with 13 bases between. CDR1 is DFQATT and CDR2 is SNEGSKA in the germline V gene (reference sequence). The CDR3 loop is CSGGVRQDTQYF. DNA for the CDR3: TGCAGTGGAGGGGTTAGGCAAGATACGCAGTATTTT.

Note on this clonotype: Given a much more abundant clone one base away, this may be a read error. The chain uses TRBV4-3 and TRBJ1-6; D gene uncertain. The CDR3 is 15 residues long. Germline CDR1 reads LGHNA; CDR2 reads YSLEER. CDR3 DNA: TGCGCCAGCGGCCAAGATAGGCCGGGTGGGTCACCCCTCCACTTT. Translation gives CASGQDRPGGSPLHF.

The chain carries TRBV7-9 and TRBJ2-3, with D perhaps TRBD1 (6 bases). This CDR3 comprises 16 residues. Trimming removed 5 bases at V and 0 bases at J, with 15 bases between. CDR1 and CDR2 from the germline V gene are SEHNR and FQNEAQ (reference sequence). CDR3 sequence reads: CASSPRQATSTDTQYF. DNA of the CDR3: TGTGCCAGCAGCCCTAGACAGGCCACCAGCACAGATACGCAGTATTTT. Complete variable domain (other parts from reference TRBV7-9 and TRBJ2-3): DTGVSQNPRHKITKRGQNVTFRCDPISEHNRLYWYRQTLGQGPEFLTYFQNEAQLEKSRLLSDRFSAERPKGSFSTLEIQRTEQGDSAMYLCASSPRQATSTDTQYFGPGTRLTVL.

The CDR3 bases are TGTGCCAGCAGACAATCACAGGGTCCCGAGCAGTACTTC. Its protein is CASRQSQGPEQYF. The genes are TRBV12-3 or TRBV12-4 and TRBJ2-7; weak D call: TRBD1 (6 bases). The CDR3 consists of 13 residues. V gave up 6 bases and J gave up 6 bases, with 15 bases separating them.

This chain joins TRBV4-2 and TRBJ2-5; 9 positions agree with TRBD1. The CDR3 consists of 16 residues. Germline CDR1 is LGHNA and CDR2 is YNFKEQ. Germline trimming cut 1 base from V and 1 base from J; bases unmatched to any gene: 4. In nucleotides, the CDR3 is TGTGCCAGCAGCCAAGTGGAGGGACAGGGCCAAGAGACCCAGTACTTC. Translating gives CASSQVEGQGQETQYF.

This chain uses TRBV7-2 with TRBJ2-3; D remains unclear. Germline V CDR1 and CDR2: SGHTA, FQGNSA. The CDR3 has 14 amino acids. V lost 2 bases and J lost 3, with 9 bases in between. The CDR3 spells CASSLMQTTDTQYF. In DNA, the CDR3 is TGTGCCAGCAGCTTAATGCAGACTACAGATACGCAGTATTTT.

This clonotype was counted many times. The V call is TRBV28, the J call TRBJ2-7; a possible D gene is TRBD2 (6 bases). The germline V and J ends were trimmed by 5 bases and 0 bases, with 14 bases remaining between them. CDR1 and CDR2 from the germline V gene are MDHEN and SYDVKM. The CDR3 has 15 amino acids. This chain's CDR3 is CASSRSGHSSYEQYF. The CDR3 nucleotides are TGTGCCAGCAGTCGGAGCGGGCACAGCTCCTACGAGCAGTACTTC.

The chain combines TRBV4-2 with TRBJ2-6; D tentatively fits TRBD1 or TRBD2 (6 bases each). This CDR3 comprises 16 residues. The V gene lost 3 bases and the J gene lost 2 bases, with 11 bases spanning the gap. CDR1 and CDR2 (germline): LGHNA, YNFKEQ. The CDR3 nucleotides read TGTGCCAGCAGCCAGAACAGGGAGGCTGGGGCCAACGTCCTGACTTTC. As protein: CASSQNREAGANVLTF.

This clonotype was counted between two and nine times. This chain links TRBV28 with TRBJ2-3; D gene uncertain. The CDR3 sequence is 13 residues long. The germline gives CDR1 MDHEN, CDR2 SYDVKM. V was pared by 7 bases and J by 6 bases, with 14 bases between. Here the CDR3 DNA reads TGTGCCAGCACCCCCATGGCCGGGGATACGCAGTATTTT. Its translation is CASTPMAGDTQYF.

The chain has TRBV10-3 and TRBJ2-1, with 9 bases fitting TRBD2. Per germline, CDR1 ENHRY and CDR2 SYGVKD. This CDR3 contains 16 residues. V was clipped by 5 bases and J by 2 bases; unmatched bases: 7. The CDR3 loop reads CAISNIRLAAYNEQFF. The CDR3 DNA follows: TGTGCCATCAGTAATATCCGACTAGCGGCCTACAATGAGCAGTTCTTC.

CDR3 DNA sequence: TGTGCCAGCAGTCCCCCCCAGGGGAGCTCCTACAATGAGCAGTTCTTC. Protein product: CASSPPQGSSYNEQFF. This chain joins TRBV28 and TRBJ2-1, with D possibly being TRBD1 (6 bases). V lost 5 bases to trimming and J lost 0 bases, with 14 bases between them. Per the germline V gene, CDR1 is MDHEN and CDR2 is SYDVKM. The CDR3 sequence is 16 residues long.

Only a few counts were recorded for this clonotype. This chain uses TRBV5-1 with TRBJ2-3; unclear D gene. The CDR3 spans 11 residues. Looked up from germline, CDR1 is SGHRS and CDR2 is YFSETQ. The germline V and J ends were trimmed by 9 bases and 5 bases, with 10 bases remaining between them. As DNA, the CDR3 is TGCGCCACTCATGTCGGAGATACGCAGTATTTT. It encodes CATHVGDTQYF.

There are a few counts of this clonotype. The genes are TRBV13 and TRBJ2-7; possibly TRBD2 for D (6 bases). Germline CDR1 reads PRHDT; CDR2 reads FYEKMQ (reference sequence). Trimming took 0 bases from V and 2 from J, leaving 8 bases between them. This CDR3 comprises 14 residues. The CDR3 loop reads CASSLGRETYEQYF. CDR3 nucleotide sequence: TGTGCCAGCAGCTTAGGACGGGAGACCTACGAGCAGTACTTC. The full variable domain, its missing parts supplied by reference TRBV13 and TRBJ2-7, is AAGVIQSPRHLIKEKRETATLKCYPIPRHDTVYWYQQGPGQDPQFLISFYEKMQSDKGSIPDRFSAQQFSDYHSELNMSSLELGDSALYFCASSLGRETYEQYFGPGTRLTVT.

This clonotype ranks as medium-sized. CDR3 bases: TGTGCCAGCACCTGGGACACTCTAGGCACTGAAGCTTTCTTT. This codes for CASTWDTLGTEAFF. The rearrangement links TRBV12-3 or TRBV12-4 to TRBJ1-1, with D possibly matching TRBD1 (6 bases). V lost 7 bases, J lost 4 bases, and 16 bases lay in between. The CDR3 loop spans 14 amino acids.

The V and J genes are TRBV7-3 and TRBJ2-2; no clear D. Germline CDR1 SGHTA, CDR2 FQGTGA. The V gene lost 5 bases and the J gene lost 9 bases, with 7 bases spanning the gap. There are 11 residues in the CDR3. DNA for the CDR3: TGTGCCAGCAGCCTCGACCGGGAGCTGTTTTTT. Its protein product is CASSLDRELFF.